This T cell receptor beta chain was profiled in a study of T cells expressing NK-cell markers. Study overall: Within the sequenced cohort of eight donors, seven exhibited HCMV seropositivity and one was seronegative.

Study results and caveats: Of CD8+ T cells, about 1.0-8% belonged to dominant NKG2C+ clonotypes in several donors. Leadership of the CD3+CD56-NKG2C+ fraction also belonged to these clonotypes in a few donors.

With regard to this clonotype: The antigen remains unidentified.

TCRdb reanalyzed the 5' RACE reads and collapses them to one entry per CDR3 protein, without DNA. The listing contains roughly 430,000 distinct CDR3 sequences. The CDR3 runs to 13 residues. Germline lookup yields CDR1 DFQATT and CDR2 SNEGSKA (reference sequence). The sequencing input was blood T cells: a sorted CD56 or NKG2C T cell subset, CD4+ or CD8+ T cells, or bulk PBMC T cells (not recorded which). This chain uses TRBV20-1 with TRBJ1-1; TCRdb picks TRBD1, but there is no DNA to check that call. This TCR was sampled from a woman aged 18 to 75 in good health. The CDR3 loop is CSAPAGGNTEAFF.